Following are 13 T cell receptor beta chains from one sample sequenced in a study of blood T cell repertoires in COVID-19. TCRdb keeps only in-frame clones here, not all; method: immunoSEQ multiplex PCR. This repertoire shows about 120,000 clones, around 87% found once; its top ten account for around 30%. The sequencing input was peripheral blood. These receptors all stem from a man between 65 and 85 years old with active or convalescent COVID-19.

This chain joins TRBV12-3 or TRBV12-4 and TRBJ2-7; D possibly corresponds to TRBD2 (5 bases). The CDR3 is 12 residues long. V shed 4 bases and J shed 5 bases, with 9 bases lying between them. CDR3 loop: CASSSTGNEQYF. As DNA, the CDR3 is TGTGCCAGCAGTTCAACCGGGAACGAGCAGTACTTC.

The chain joins TRBV7-9 to TRBJ1-1; the D gene is possibly TRBD1 (6 bases). V lost 7 bases to trimming and J lost 1 base, with 13 bases between them. Germline V gene sequence: CDR1 SEHNR, CDR2 FQNEAQ (reference sequence). The CDR3 sequence is 14 residues long. The CDR3 DNA reads TGTGCCAGCACCAACGGACAGTCGAACACTGAAGCTTTCTTT. It specifies CASTNGQSNTEAFF.

This rearrangement joins TRBV4-2 to TRBJ2-7; 10 nucleotides line up with TRBD2. The CDR3 is 17 residues long. CDR1 and CDR2 from the germline V gene are LGHNA and YNFKEQ. The trim removed 4 bases at V and 3 bases at J, leaving 12 bases unmatched. Written as DNA, the CDR3 is TGTGCCAGCAGCCGGAGTACTAGCGGGAACCAGTACTACGAGCAGTACTTC. It is translated as CASSRSTSGNQYYEQYF.

The chain joins TRBV14 to TRBJ2-3; TRBD2 matches at 10 bases. The CDR3 has 16 amino acids. In germline, CDR1 is SGHDN, CDR2 FVKESK. V gave up 4 bases and J gave up 2 bases; unmatched junction bases: 6. CDR3: CASSPLAGGSTDTQYF. CDR3 coding DNA: TGTGCCAGCAGCCCCTTAGCGGGGGGCTCCACAGATACGCAGTATTTT.

The V and J genes are TRBV5-1 and TRBJ1-5; D possibly corresponds to TRBD1 (6 bases). The germline V gene has CDR1 SGHRS and CDR2 YFSETQ. Trimming left V 0 bases short and J 2 bases short, with 9 bases between. CDR3 size: 15 residues. The CDR3 is CASSLEGDGNQPQHF. Written as DNA, the CDR3 is TGCGCCAGCAGCTTGGAGGGGGATGGCAATCAGCCCCAGCATTTT.

This clone is a singleton in its sample. This chain uses TRBV28 with TRBJ1-1; no clear D gene. Per germline, CDR1 MDHEN and CDR2 SYDVKM. Trimming removed 7 bases at V and 6 bases at J, with 18 bases between. This CDR3 region has 14 residues. CDR3 protein: CASTSRANGAEAFF. The CDR3 coding sequence is TGTGCCAGCACCAGCAGAGCGAACGGGGCTGAAGCTTTCTTT.

This rearrangement joins TRBV28 to TRBJ1-1; D is unresolved. CDR1 and CDR2 from the germline V gene are MDHEN and SYDVKM. Trimming shortened V by 6 bases and J by 1 base, and 18 bases separated the two germline ends. The CDR3 is 16 amino acids. The CDR3, as DNA: TGTGCCAGCAGCCTCTACTCAGGTTCATCGAACACTGAAGCTTTCTTT. It specifies CASSLYSGSSNTEAFF. Combining the CDR3 with reference TRBV28 and TRBJ1-1 gives the whole variable domain DVKVTQSSRYLVKRTGEKVFLECVQDMDHENMFWYRQDPGLGLRLIYFSYDVKMKEKGDIPEGYSVSREKKERFSLILESASTNQTSMYLCASSLYSGSSNTEAFFGQGTRLTVV.

This clone has just a few counts. The V and J genes are TRBV7-3 and TRBJ2-1, with D unresolved. Germline loops: CDR1 SGHTA, CDR2 FQGTGA. Trimming stripped 4 bases from V and 10 bases from J, with 11 bases between. CDR3 length: 12 amino acids. CDR3 protein: CASSSPGLEQFF. In DNA, the CDR3 is TGTGCCAGCAGCTCCCCAGGCCTAGAGCAGTTCTTC.

This chain joins TRBV19 and TRBJ1-6, with a possible D match to TRBD1 (6 bases). Trimming stripped 3 bases from V and 7 bases from J, with 16 bases between. This CDR3 contains 16 residues. The germline V gene encodes CDR1 LNHDA and CDR2 SQIVND (reference sequence). DNA for the CDR3: TGTGCCAGTAGTATTTCCGTACAGGGCATGAATTCACCCCTCCACTTT. Encoded protein: CASSISVQGMNSPLHF.

The chain is built from TRBV5-1 and TRBJ1-2, with D unresolved. CDR1 SGHRS and CDR2 YFSETQ come from the germline V gene. V was clipped by 4 bases and J by 6 bases, with 10 bases between them. This CDR3 region has 12 residues. CDR3 in amino acids: CASSPERHGYTF. The CDR3 region has the DNA TGCGCCAGCAGCCCGGAGAGGCATGGCTACACCTTC.

The genes are TRBV6-5 and TRBJ2-7, with 9 nucleotides matching TRBD1. CDR3 length: 14 amino acids. V shed 6 bases, J shed 2 bases, and the junction held 5 bases outside the gene matches. Per germline, CDR1 MNHEY and CDR2 SVGAGI. CDR3 bases: TGTGCCAGCAGCACCGGGACAGGGCCCTACGAGCAGTACTTC. Its protein product is CASSTGTGPYEQYF.

V is TRBV4-1 and J is TRBJ2-1, with 14 bases identical to TRBD2. Per germline, CDR1 MGHRA and CDR2 YSYEKL. Losses at the gene ends were 3 bases for V and 9 bases for J; bases not matched to a gene: 4. This CDR3 is built from 15 residues. The chain's CDR3 is CASSQGLAGVSEQFF. CDR3 DNA sequence: TGCGCCAGCAGCCAGGGACTAGCGGGAGTGAGTGAGCAGTTCTTC.

The chain has TRBV5-1 and TRBJ2-2; 9 nucleotides line up with TRBD1. Per germline, CDR1 SGHRS and CDR2 YFSETQ. The ends lost 1 base at V and 3 bases at J; junction bases unmatched: 7. The CDR3 runs 17 residues. The CDR3 coding sequence is TGCGCCAGCAGCTTGACTCCGGGACAGGGTGACACCGGGGAGCTGTTTTTT. This sequence encodes CASSLTPGQGDTGELFF.